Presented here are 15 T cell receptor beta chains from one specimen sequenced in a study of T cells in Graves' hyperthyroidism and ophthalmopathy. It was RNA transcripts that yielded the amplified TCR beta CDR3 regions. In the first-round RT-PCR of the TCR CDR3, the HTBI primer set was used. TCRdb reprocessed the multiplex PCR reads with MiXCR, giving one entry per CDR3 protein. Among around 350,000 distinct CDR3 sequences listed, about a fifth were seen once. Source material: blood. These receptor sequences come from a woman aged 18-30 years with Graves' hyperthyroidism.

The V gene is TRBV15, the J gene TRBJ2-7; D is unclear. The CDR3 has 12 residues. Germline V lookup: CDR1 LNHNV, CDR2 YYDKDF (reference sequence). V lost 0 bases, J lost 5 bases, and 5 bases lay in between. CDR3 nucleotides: TGTGCCACCAGCAGAGAGCAACACGAGCAGTACTTC. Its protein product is CATSREQHEQYF.

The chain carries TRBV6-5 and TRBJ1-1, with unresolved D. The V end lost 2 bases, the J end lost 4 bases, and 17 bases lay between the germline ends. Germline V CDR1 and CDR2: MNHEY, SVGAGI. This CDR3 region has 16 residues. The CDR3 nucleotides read TGTGCCAGCAGTTACGGACCAACGTCGGGAGGCACTGAAGCTTTCTTT. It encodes CASSYGPTSGGTEAFF.

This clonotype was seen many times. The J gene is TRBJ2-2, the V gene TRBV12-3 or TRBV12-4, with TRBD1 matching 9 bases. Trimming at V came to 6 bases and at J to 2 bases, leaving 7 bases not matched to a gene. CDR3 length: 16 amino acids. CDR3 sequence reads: CASRAGQGTNTGELFF. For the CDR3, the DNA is TGTGCCAGCAGAGCGGGACAGGGAACCAACACCGGGGAGCTGTTTTTT.

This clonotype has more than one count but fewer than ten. Written as DNA, the CDR3 is TGTGCCAGCAGCCCCTTACGGGGGTCCTTGAGATCCAAAAACATTCAGTACTTC. It encodes CASSPLRGSLRSKNIQYF. This chain connects TRBV6-1 to TRBJ2-4; perhaps TRBD2 as D (6 bases). V was clipped by 6 bases and J by 2 bases, with 23 bases between them. The CDR3 spans 18 residues. Germline V gene sequence: CDR1 MNHNS, CDR2 SASEGT.

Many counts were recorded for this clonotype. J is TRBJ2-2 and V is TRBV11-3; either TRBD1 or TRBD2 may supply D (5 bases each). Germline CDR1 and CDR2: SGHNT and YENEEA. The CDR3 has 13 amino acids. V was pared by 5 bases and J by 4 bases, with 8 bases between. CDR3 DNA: TGTGCCAGCAGCGAAGGGACCACCGGGGAGCTGTTTTTT. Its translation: CASSEGTTGELFF.

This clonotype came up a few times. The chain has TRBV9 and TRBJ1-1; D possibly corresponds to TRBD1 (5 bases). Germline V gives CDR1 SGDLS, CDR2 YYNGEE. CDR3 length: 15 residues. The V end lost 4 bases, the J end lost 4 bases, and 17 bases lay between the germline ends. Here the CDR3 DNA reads TGTGCCAGCAGCCAATGGGACGGAAGGAGCACTGAAGCTTTCTTT. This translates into CASSQWDGRSTEAFF.

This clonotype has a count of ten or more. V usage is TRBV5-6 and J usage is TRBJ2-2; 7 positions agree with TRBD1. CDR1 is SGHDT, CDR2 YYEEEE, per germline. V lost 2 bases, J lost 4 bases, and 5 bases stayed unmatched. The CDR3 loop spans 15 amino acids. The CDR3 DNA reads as TGTGCCAGCAGCTTAATCACAGGGGTCACCGGGGAGCTGTTTTTT. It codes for CASSLITGVTGELFF.

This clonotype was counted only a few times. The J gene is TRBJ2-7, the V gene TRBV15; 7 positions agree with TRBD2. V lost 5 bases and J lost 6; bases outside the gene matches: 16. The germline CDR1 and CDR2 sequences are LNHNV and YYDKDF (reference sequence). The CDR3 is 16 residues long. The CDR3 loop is CATSGYRASPGGEQYF. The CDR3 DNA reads TGTGCCACCAGCGGCTATAGGGCCTCTCCGGGGGGCGAGCAGTACTTC. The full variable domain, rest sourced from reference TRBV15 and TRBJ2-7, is DAMVIQNPRYQVTQFGKPVTLSCSQTLNHNVMYWYQQKSSQAPKLLFHYYDKDFNNEADTPDNFQSRRPNTSFCFLDIRSPGLGDTAMYLCATSGYRASPGGEQYFGPGTRLTVT.

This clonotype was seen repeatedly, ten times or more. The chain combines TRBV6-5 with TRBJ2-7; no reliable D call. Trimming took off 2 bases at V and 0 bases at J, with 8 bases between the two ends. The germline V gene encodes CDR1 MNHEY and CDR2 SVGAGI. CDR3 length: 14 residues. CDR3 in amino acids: CASSYDLSSYEQYF. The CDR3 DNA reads TGTGCCAGCAGTTACGACTTAAGCTCCTACGAGCAGTACTTC.

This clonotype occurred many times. The CDR3 reads CASSLDSGANGYTF. CDR3 DNA sequence: TGTGCCAGCAGCCTAGACTCGGGAGCGAATGGCTACACCTTC. This chain links TRBV12-3 or TRBV12-4 with TRBJ1-2; D remains ambiguous. Trimming pared 6 bases from V and 6 bases from J, leaving 17 bases between. The CDR3 extends over 14 amino acids.

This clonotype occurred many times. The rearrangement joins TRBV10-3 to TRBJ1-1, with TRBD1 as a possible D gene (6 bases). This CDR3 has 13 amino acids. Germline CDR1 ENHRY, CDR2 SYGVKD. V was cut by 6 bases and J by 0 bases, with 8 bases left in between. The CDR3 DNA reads TGTGCCATCAGGGGACACATGAACACTGAAGCTTTCTTT. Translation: CAIRGHMNTEAFF.

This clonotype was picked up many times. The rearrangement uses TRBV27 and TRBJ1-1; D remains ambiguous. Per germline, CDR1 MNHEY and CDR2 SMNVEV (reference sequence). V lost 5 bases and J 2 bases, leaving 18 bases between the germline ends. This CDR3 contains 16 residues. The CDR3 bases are TGTGCCAGCAGTATTCCCCCGTCGGGCCCTAACACTGAAGCTTTCTTT. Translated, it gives CASSIPPSGPNTEAFF.

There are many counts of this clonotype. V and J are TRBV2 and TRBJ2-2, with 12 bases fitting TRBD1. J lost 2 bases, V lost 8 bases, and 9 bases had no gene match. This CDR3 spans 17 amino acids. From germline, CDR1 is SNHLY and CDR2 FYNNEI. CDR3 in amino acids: CASWDRGQAANTGELFF. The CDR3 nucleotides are TGTGCCAGCTGGGACAGGGGGCAAGCGGCCAACACCGGGGAGCTGTTTTTT.

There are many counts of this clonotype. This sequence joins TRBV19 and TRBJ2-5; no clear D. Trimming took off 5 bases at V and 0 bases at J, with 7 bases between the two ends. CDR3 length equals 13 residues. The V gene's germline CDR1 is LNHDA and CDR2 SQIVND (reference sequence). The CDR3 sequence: CASSAQYQETQYF. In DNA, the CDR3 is TGTGCCAGTAGTGCGCAGTACCAAGAGACCCAGTACTTC.

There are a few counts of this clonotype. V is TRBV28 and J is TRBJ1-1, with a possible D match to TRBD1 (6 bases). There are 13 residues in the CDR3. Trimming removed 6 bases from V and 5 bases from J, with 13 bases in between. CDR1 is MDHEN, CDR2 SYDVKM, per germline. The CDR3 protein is CASRGGGDTEAFF. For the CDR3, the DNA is TGTGCCAGCAGAGGAGGGGGTGATACTGAAGCTTTCTTT. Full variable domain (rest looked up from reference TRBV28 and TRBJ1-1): DVKVTQSSRYLVKRTGEKVFLECVQDMDHENMFWYRQDPGLGLRLIYFSYDVKMKEKGDIPEGYSVSREKKERFSLILESASTNQTSMYLCASRGGGDTEAFFGQGTRLTVV.